This T cell receptor (beta chain) is drawn from a study of blood T cell repertoires in COVID-19. Overall study: Acute and convalescent COVID-19 samples came from the United States, Italy and Spain. PBMCs, B-cell-depleted T cells, or T cells were the source of the cDNA or gDNA that made up the material.

As originally analysed: How many nucleated cells were present was estimated from reference gene primer amplification. Sequenced by immunoSEQ multiplex PCR; TCRdb stores in-frame clones only, minus some. V and J calls and clone size are given by that table; D and trimming were obtained from the DNA. The sample carries a few hundred thousand clones, 80% to 90% recorded once. Trimming cost V 2 bases and J 11 bases; bases outside gene matches: 22. The CDR3 length is 18 residues. Germline CDR1 and CDR2: MGHRA and YSYEKL. Sequencing input: peripheral blood. The clonotype was recovered from a man aged 50 to 60 with active or convalescent COVID-19. The chain recombines TRBV4-1 with TRBJ1-1; TRBD1 matches at 8 bases. The CDR3 DNA sequence: TGCGCCAGCAGCCAATTCGCGGGCCCTAGACAGGGGTCCCCTCGGGCTTTCTTT. Translated, it gives CASSQFAGPRQGSPRAFF.